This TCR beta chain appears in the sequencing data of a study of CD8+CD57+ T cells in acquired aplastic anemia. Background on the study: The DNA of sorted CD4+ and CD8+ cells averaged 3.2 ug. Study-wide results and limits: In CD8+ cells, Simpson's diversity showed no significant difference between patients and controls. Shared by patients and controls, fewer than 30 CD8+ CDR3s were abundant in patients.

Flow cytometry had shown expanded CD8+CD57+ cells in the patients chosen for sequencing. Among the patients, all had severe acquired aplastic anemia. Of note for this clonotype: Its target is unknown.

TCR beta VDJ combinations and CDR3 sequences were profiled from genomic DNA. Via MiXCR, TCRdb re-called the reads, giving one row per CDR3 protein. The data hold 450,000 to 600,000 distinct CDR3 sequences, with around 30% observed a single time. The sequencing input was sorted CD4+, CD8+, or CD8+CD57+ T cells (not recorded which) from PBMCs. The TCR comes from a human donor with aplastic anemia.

The CDR3 sequence is CAWRTPGGTEAFF. The CDR3, as DNA: TGTGCCTGGAGAACTCCGGGGGGGACTGAAGCTTTCTTT. The chain couples TRBV30 to TRBJ1-1; possibly TRBD1 for D (5 bases). The CDR3 sequence is 13 residues long. Germline values: CDR1 GTSNPN, CDR2 SVGIG (reference sequence). Trimming pared 3 bases from V and 5 bases from J, leaving 13 bases between.